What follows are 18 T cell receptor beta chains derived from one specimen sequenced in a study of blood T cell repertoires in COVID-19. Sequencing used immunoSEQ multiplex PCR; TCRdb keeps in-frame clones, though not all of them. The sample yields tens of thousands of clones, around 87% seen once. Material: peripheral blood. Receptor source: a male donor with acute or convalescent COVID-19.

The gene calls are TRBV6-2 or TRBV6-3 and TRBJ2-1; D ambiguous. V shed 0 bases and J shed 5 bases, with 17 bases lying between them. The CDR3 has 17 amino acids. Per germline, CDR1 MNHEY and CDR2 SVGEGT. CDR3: CASSYSKFRVPNNEQFF. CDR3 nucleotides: TGTGCCAGCAGTTACTCTAAATTCCGGGTCCCAAACAATGAGCAGTTCTTC.

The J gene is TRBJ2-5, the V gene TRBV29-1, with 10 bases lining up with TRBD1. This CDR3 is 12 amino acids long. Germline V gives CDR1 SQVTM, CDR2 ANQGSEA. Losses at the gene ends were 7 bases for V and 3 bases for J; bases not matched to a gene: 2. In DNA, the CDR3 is TGCAGCGGGACAGGGGGAGAAGAGACCCAGTACTTC. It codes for CSGTGGEETQYF. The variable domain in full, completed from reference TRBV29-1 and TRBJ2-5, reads SAVISQKPSRDICQRGTSLTIQCQVDSQVTMMFWYRQQPGQSLTLIATANQGSEATYESGFVIDKFPISRPNLTFSTLTVSNMSPEDSSIYLCSGTGGEETQYFGPGTRLLVL.

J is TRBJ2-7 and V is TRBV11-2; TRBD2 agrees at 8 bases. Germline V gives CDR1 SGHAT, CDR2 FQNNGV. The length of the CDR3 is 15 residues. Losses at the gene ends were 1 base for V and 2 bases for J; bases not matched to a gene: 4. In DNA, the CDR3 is TGTGCCAGCAGCTTAGGGGCGGGGGGCCCCTACGAGCAGTACTTC. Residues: CASSLGAGGPYEQYF.

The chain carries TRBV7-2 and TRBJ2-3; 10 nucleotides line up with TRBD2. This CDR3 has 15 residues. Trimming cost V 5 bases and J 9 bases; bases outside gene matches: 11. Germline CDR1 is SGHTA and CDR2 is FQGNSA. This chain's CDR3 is CASSPLQRGGSTQYF. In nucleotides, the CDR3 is TGTGCCAGCAGCCCTCTCCAGCGGGGGGGCAGCACGCAGTATTTT. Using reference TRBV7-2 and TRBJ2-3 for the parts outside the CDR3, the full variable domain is GAGVSQSPSNKVTEKGKDVELRCDPISGHTALYWYRQSLGQGLEFLIYFQGNSAPDKSGLPSDRFSAERTGGSVSTLTIQRTQQEDSAVYLCASSPLQRGGSTQYFGPGTRLTVL.

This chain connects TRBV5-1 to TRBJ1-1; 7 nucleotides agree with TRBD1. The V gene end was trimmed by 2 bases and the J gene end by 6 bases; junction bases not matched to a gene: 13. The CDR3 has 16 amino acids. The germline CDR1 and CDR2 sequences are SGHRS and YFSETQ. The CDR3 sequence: CASSLTLTGFGPEAFF. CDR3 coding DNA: TGCGCCAGCAGCTTAACCCTGACAGGGTTCGGGCCTGAAGCTTTCTTT. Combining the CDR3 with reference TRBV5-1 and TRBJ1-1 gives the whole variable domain KAGVTQTPRYLIKTRGQQVTLSCSPISGHRSVSWYQQTPGQGLQFLFEYFSETQRNKGNFPGRFSGRQFSNSRSEMNVSTLELGDSALYLCASSLTLTGFGPEAFFGQGTRLTVV.

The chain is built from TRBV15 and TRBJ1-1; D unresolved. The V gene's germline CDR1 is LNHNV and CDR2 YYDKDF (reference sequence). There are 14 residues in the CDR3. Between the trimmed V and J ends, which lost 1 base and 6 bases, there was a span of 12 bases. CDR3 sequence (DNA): TGTGCCACCAGCAGAGGAAGGAGGCCGCCTGAAGCTTTCTTT. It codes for CATSRGRRPPEAFF.

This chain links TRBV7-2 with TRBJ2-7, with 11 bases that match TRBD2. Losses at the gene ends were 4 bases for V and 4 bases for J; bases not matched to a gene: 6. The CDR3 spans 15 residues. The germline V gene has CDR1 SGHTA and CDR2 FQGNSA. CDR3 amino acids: CASSSSSGGFYEQYF. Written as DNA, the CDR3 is TGTGCCAGCAGCTCCTCTAGCGGGGGGTTTTACGAGCAGTACTTC.

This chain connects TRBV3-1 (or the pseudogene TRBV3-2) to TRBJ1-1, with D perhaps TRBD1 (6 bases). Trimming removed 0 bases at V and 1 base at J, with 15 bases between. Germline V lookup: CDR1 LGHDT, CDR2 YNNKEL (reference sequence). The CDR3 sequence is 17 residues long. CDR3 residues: CASSQDFRGQTNTEAFF. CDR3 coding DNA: TGTGCCAGCAGCCAAGATTTCAGGGGACAAACGAACACTGAAGCTTTCTTT.

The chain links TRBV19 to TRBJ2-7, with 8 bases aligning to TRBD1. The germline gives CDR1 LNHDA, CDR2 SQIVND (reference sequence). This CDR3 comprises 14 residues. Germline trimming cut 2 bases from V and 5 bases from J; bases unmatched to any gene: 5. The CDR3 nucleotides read TGTGCCAGTAGTATACGACAGGGGCTGCACGAGCAGTACTTC. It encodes CASSIRQGLHEQYF.

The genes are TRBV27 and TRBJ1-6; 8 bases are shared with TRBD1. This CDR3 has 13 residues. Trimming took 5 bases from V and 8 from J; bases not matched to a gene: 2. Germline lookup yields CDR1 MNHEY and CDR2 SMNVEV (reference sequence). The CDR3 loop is CASSDRGYSPLHF. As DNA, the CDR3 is TGTGCCAGCAGTGACAGGGGATATTCACCCCTCCACTTT.

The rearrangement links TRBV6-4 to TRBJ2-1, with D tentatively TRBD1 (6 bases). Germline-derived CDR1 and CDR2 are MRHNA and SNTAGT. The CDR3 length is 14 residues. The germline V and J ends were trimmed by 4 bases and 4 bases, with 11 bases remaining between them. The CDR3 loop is CASSATGSYNEQFF. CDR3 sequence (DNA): TGTGCCAGCAGTGCAACAGGGAGTTACAATGAGCAGTTCTTC.

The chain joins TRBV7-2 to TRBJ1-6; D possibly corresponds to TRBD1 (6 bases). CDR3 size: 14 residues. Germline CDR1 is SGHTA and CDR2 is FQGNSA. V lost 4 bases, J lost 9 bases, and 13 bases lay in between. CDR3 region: CASSSPGVSSPLHF. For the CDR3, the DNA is TGTGCCAGCAGCTCCCCAGGGGTGAGTTCACCCCTCCACTTT. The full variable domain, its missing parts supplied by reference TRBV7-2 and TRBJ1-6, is GAGVSQSPSNKVTEKGKDVELRCDPISGHTALYWYRQSLGQGLEFLIYFQGNSAPDKSGLPSDRFSAERTGGSVSTLTIQRTQQEDSAVYLCASSSPGVSSPLHFGNGTRLTVT.

CDR3: CASSIAARAASYEQYF. DNA of the CDR3: TGTGCCAGTAGTATAGCCGCCAGGGCTGCTTCCTACGAGCAGTACTTC. This chain links TRBV19 with TRBJ2-7; possible D gene TRBD1, 5 bases. This CDR3 spans 16 amino acids. Germline CDR1 reads LNHDA; CDR2 reads SQIVND (reference sequence). Trimming took 1 base from V and 1 from J, leaving 14 bases between them.

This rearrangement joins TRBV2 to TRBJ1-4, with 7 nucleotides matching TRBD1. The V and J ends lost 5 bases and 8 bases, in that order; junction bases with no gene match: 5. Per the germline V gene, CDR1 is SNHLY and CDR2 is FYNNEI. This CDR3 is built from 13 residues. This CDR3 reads CASSRGPGEKLFF. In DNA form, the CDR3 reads TGTGCCAGCAGTAGGGGGCCGGGAGAAAAACTGTTTTTT.

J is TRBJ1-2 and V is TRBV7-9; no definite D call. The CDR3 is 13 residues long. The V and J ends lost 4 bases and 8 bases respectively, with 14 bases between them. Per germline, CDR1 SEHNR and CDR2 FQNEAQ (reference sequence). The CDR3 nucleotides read TGTGCCAGCAGCTCCGGGATCTGGCCAGGCTACACCTTC. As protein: CASSSGIWPGYTF.

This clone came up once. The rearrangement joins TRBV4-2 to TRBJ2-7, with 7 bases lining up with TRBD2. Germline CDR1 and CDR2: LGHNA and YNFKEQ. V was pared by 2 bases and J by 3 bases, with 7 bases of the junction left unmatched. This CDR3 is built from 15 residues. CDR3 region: CASSQPAAGNYEQYF. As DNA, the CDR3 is TGTGCCAGCAGCCAACCGGCAGCGGGGAACTACGAGCAGTACTTC.

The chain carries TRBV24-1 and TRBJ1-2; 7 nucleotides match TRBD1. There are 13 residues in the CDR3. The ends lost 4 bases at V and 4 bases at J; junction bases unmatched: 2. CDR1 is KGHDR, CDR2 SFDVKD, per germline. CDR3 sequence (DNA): TGTGCCACCAGTGACAGGGACAGCTATGGCTACACCTTC. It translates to CATSDRDSYGYTF.

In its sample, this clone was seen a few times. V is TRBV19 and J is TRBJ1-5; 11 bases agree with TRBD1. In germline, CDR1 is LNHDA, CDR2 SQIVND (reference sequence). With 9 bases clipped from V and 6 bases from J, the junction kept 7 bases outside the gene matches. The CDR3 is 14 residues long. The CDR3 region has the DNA TGTGCCAGCGCCGGGACAGGGGGAAGTCAGCCCCAGCATTTT. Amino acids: CASAGTGGSQPQHF.